The 5 T cell receptor beta chains presented below share a single source sample, sequenced in a study of blood T cell repertoires in COVID-19. The method was immunoSEQ multiplex PCR; TCRdb's version includes in-frame clones alone and lacks a portion of them. The data hold 360,000 or so clones, with roughly 89% observed a single time. The sample taken for sequencing was PBMCs or T cells enriched from blood (not recorded which). These TCRs come from a woman in her 30s who had recovered from COVID-19.

In DNA, the CDR3 is TGCGCCAGCAGCTTGGTCTCCGGGGAGCTGTTTTTT. This sequence encodes CASSLVSGELFF. V usage is TRBV5-1 and J usage is TRBJ2-2; unclear D gene. The CDR3 contains 12 residues. V was clipped by 0 bases and J by 6 bases, with 3 bases between them. Germline V lookup: CDR1 SGHRS, CDR2 YFSETQ.

As DNA, the CDR3 is TGTGCCAGCAGCCTATTCACAGATACGCAGTATTTT. Protein sequence: CASSLFTDTQYF. V gene TRBV5-6 combines with J gene TRBJ2-3; D is unclear. There are 12 residues in the CDR3. CDR1 and CDR2 (germline): SGHDT, YYEEEE. V was shortened by 4 bases and J by 2 bases, with 5 bases between the two germline ends. Complete variable domain (other parts from reference TRBV5-6 and TRBJ2-3): DAGVTQSPTHLIKTRGQQVTLRCSPKSGHDTVSWYQQALGQGPQFIFQYYEEEERQRGNFPDRFSGHQFPNYSSELNVNALLLGDSALYLCASSLFTDTQYFGPGTRLTVL.

The CDR3 DNA reads as TGTGCCAGCAGCACCCCACAGGGGAACTATGGCTACACCTTC. It encodes CASSTPQGNYGYTF. The chain joins TRBV28 to TRBJ1-2, with 7 nucleotides matching TRBD1. There are 14 residues in the CDR3. J was trimmed by 2 bases and V by 6 bases; bases with no gene match: 6. Germline loops: CDR1 MDHEN, CDR2 SYDVKM.

This clone was seen once. The chain recombines TRBV2 with TRBJ2-3; 7 nucleotides match TRBD2. Losses at the gene ends were 6 bases for V and 1 base for J; bases not matched to a gene: 4. The CDR3 is 14 amino acids. The germline V gene has CDR1 SNHLY and CDR2 FYNNEI. The DNA of the CDR3 is TGTGCCAGCAGGAGGGACTACGGCACAGATACGCAGTATTTT. Its protein product is CASRRDYGTDTQYF.

J is TRBJ1-6 and V is TRBV30; TRBD1 matches 8 bases. The ends lost 5 bases at V and 7 bases at J; junction bases unmatched: 4. Per germline, CDR1 GTSNPN and CDR2 SVGIG (reference sequence). The CDR3 runs to 13 residues. This CDR3 reads CAWGGQANSPLHF. The DNA for the CDR3 is TGTGCCTGGGGGGGACAGGCGAATTCACCCCTCCACTTT.